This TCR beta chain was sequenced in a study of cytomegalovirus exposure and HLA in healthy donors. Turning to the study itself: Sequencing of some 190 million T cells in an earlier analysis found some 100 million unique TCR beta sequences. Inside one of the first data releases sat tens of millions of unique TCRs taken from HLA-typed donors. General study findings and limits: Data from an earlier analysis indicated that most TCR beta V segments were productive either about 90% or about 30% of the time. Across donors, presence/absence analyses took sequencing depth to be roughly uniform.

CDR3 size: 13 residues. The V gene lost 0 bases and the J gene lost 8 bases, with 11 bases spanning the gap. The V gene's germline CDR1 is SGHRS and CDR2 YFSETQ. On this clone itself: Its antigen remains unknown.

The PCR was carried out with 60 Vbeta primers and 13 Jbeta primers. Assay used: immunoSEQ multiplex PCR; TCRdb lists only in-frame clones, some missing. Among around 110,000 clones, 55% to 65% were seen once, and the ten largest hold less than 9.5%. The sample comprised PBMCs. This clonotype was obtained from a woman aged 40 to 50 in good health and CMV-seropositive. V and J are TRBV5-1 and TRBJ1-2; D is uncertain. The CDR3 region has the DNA TGCGCCAGCAGCTTGGCGGTTCAATGGGGCTACACCTTC. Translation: CASSLAVQWGYTF. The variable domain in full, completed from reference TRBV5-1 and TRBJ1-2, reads KAGVTQTPRYLIKTRGQQVTLSCSPISGHRSVSWYQQTPGQGLQFLFEYFSETQRNKGNFPGRFSGRQFSNSRSEMNVSTLELGDSALYLCASSLAVQWGYTFGSGTRLTVV.